A single sample gave rise to the 19 T cell receptor beta chains below, sequenced in a study of graft-versus-host responses after intestinal transplantation. TCRdb keeps only in-frame clones here, not all; method: immunoSEQ multiplex PCR. This table holds about 100,000 clones, roughly 87% found once. These receptors have no identified antigens. Sequencing used unstimulated CD4+ T cells sorted from spleen or lymph node cells, obtained before transplant. The receptors stem from a human donor who was the organ donor for an intestinal transplant.

The chain has TRBV28 and TRBJ1-2; TRBD1 is a possible D gene (6 bases). The CDR3 spans 13 residues. The V and J ends lost 3 bases and 4 bases respectively, with 9 bases between them. The germline gives CDR1 MDHEN, CDR2 SYDVKM. The DNA for the CDR3 is TGTGCCAGCAGTTTTCGGGGGGCCTATGGCTACACCTTC. Amino acid sequence: CASSFRGAYGYTF.

The chain joins TRBV28 to TRBJ1-5; D may be TRBD1 (5 bases). Trimming removed 9 bases at V and 5 bases at J, with 17 bases between. Germline lookup yields CDR1 MDHEN and CDR2 SYDVKM. This CDR3 spans 14 amino acids. The CDR3 DNA follows: TGTGCCAGTACTTTAGGGGCTATCGATCAGCCCCAGCATTTT. This codes for CASTLGAIDQPQHF. Together with reference TRBV28 and TRBJ1-5, the CDR3 gives the full variable domain: DVKVTQSSRYLVKRTGEKVFLECVQDMDHENMFWYRQDPGLGLRLIYFSYDVKMKEKGDIPEGYSVSREKKERFSLILESASTNQTSMYLCASTLGAIDQPQHFGDGTRLSIL.

The V gene is TRBV7-2, the J gene TRBJ2-2, with 9 positions matching TRBD1. Germline V gene sequence: CDR1 SGHTA, CDR2 FQGNSA. The ends lost 6 bases at V and 7 bases at J; junction bases unmatched: 6. This CDR3 region has 14 residues. The CDR3 bases are TGTGCCAGCAGACCCAGACAGGGGGGCGGGGAGCTGTTTTTT. It specifies CASRPRQGGGELFF.

The CDR3 loop is CASRPGQGNYGYTF. CDR3 nucleotides: TGTGCCAGCAGGCCGGGACAGGGGAACTATGGCTACACCTTC. V is TRBV6-1 and J is TRBJ1-2; 10 positions agree with TRBD1. The CDR3 loop spans 14 amino acids. CDR1 MNHNS and CDR2 SASEGT come from the germline V gene. The V segment lost 6 bases and the J segment 2 bases; nucleotides outside the gene matches: 3.

The chain has TRBV9 and TRBJ1-3; D gene ambiguous. Trimming took 3 bases from V and 0 from J, leaving 10 bases between them. Germline assignment: CDR1 SGDLS and CDR2 YYNGEE. This CDR3 has 15 amino acids. The DNA of the CDR3 is TGTGCCAGCAGCGCCTGGGCCCTCTCTGGAAACACCATATATTTT. It specifies CASSAWALSGNTIYF.

The chain links TRBV5-1 to TRBJ2-1; TRBD2 matches 10 bases. CDR3 size: 15 residues. Germline V gene lookup returns CDR1 SGHRS and CDR2 YFSETQ. Trimming removed 6 bases from V and 10 bases from J; junction bases left unmatched: 13. CDR3 in amino acids: CASITGTSVRYEQFF. The CDR3 nucleotides are TGCGCCAGCATCACTGGGACTAGCGTTAGGTACGAGCAGTTCTTC.

This clone has only one observation. The chain uses TRBV18 and TRBJ1-6; TRBD1 might be the D (6 bases). CDR1 is KGHSH, CDR2 LQKENI, per germline. The CDR3 sequence is 15 residues long. V lost 3 bases, J lost 5 bases, and 11 bases lay in between. CDR3 in DNA: TGTGCCAGCTCACCTAAGACAGGCGATAATTCACCCCTCCACTTT. Its protein is CASSPKTGDNSPLHF.

This chain connects TRBV18 to TRBJ2-1, with 12 nucleotides matching TRBD1. Germline CDR1 and CDR2: KGHSH and LQKENI. The CDR3 consists of 17 residues. With V trimmed by 3 bases and J by 9 bases, 12 bases remained unmatched. The CDR3 region is CASSPLPPGQGAGEQFF. In nucleotides, the CDR3 is TGTGCCAGCTCACCCCTTCCCCCGGGACAGGGGGCAGGTGAGCAGTTCTTC. The variable domain in full, completed from reference TRBV18 and TRBJ2-1, reads NAGVMQNPRHLVRRRGQEARLRCSPMKGHSHVYWYRQLPEEGLKFMVYLQKENIIDESGMPKERFSAEFPKEGPSILRIQQVVRGDSAAYFCASSPLPPGQGAGEQFFGPGTRLTVL.

Written as DNA, the CDR3 is TGTGCCAGCAGCAAGGGACAGATGAACACTGAAGCTTTCTTT. This codes for CASSKGQMNTEAFF. The chain is built from TRBV28 and TRBJ1-1; 7 positions agree with TRBD1. After removal of 6 bases from V and 0 bases from J, the junction contained 4 bases not matched to a gene. The CDR3 length is 14 residues. The V gene's germline CDR1 is MDHEN and CDR2 SYDVKM.

The V gene is TRBV10-3, the J gene TRBJ1-5; no clear D gene. Germline CDR1 is ENHRY and CDR2 is SYGVKD. The CDR3 runs 14 residues. Trimming took 8 bases from V and 5 from J, leaving 16 bases between them. CDR3 protein: CAISSGSRDQPQHF. The CDR3 DNA follows: TGTGCCATCTCGTCCGGGAGCCGGGATCAGCCCCAGCATTTT.

This clone was seen a handful of times. The chain employs TRBV7-3 and TRBJ1-1; no firm D call. The germline V and J ends were trimmed by 0 bases and 0 bases, with 8 bases remaining between them. The CDR3 extends over 15 amino acids. Germline V CDR1 and CDR2: SGHTA, FQGTGA. CDR3 in amino acids: CASSLTGPMNTEAFF. The CDR3 DNA is TGTGCCAGCAGCTTAACGGGTCCGATGAACACTGAAGCTTTCTTT.

This clone was recorded once. For the CDR3, the DNA is TGTGCCAGCAGCCGCTCACTAGCGCGAGGGGAGAATTCCTACAATGAGCAGTTCTTC. As protein: CASSRSLARGENSYNEQFF. This chain uses TRBV27 with TRBJ2-1; 7 bases are a match to TRBD2. V shed 6 bases, J shed 1 base, and the junction held 18 bases outside the gene matches. Germline assignment: CDR1 MNHEY and CDR2 SMNVEV (reference sequence). CDR3 length: 19 amino acids.

This clone was observed a single time. The chain uses TRBV30 and TRBJ1-5; D is unclear. Germline CDR1 and CDR2: GTSNPN and SVGIG (reference sequence). This CDR3 comprises 15 residues. The V and J ends lost 0 bases and 4 bases respectively, with 13 bases between them. CDR3 amino acids: CAWSVRAIANQPQHF. CDR3 bases: TGTGCCTGGAGTGTACGAGCTATAGCAAATCAGCCCCAGCATTTT.

The chain joins TRBV6-5 to TRBJ1-3; D uncertain. The CDR3 length is 15 residues. V shed 10 bases and J shed 0 bases, with 16 bases lying between them. Germline CDR1 and CDR2: MNHEY and SVGAGI. Here the CDR3 reads CATRPYLGSGNTIYF. CDR3 in DNA: TGTGCCACCCGACCTTATTTAGGCTCTGGAAACACCATATATTTT.

The V call is TRBV30, the J call TRBJ1-2; unclear D gene. Trimming stripped 2 bases from V and 3 bases from J, with 22 bases between. Germline V gene sequence: CDR1 GTSNPN, CDR2 SVGIG (reference sequence). The CDR3 spans 17 residues. The CDR3 DNA reads as TGTGCCTGGAGTACGCCGAGGGTTTTGGTTCGGGACTATGGCTACACCTTC. It translates to CAWSTPRVLVRDYGYTF.

The chain joins TRBV11-3 to TRBJ2-1, with 16 bases identical to TRBD2. The germline V gene has CDR1 SGHNT and CDR2 YENEEA. This CDR3 is built from 17 residues. The junction had 9 bases not matched to a gene; V was cut back by 4 bases and J by 9 bases. As DNA, the CDR3 is TGTGCCAGCAGCTCAACGAAGGGACTAGCGGGGGGGTCTGAGCAGTTCTTC. Amino acid sequence: CASSSTKGLAGGSEQFF.

The chain combines TRBV19 with TRBJ1-3, with 7 bases aligning to TRBD1. The CDR3 spans 14 residues. Germline V gene data show CDR1 as LNHDA and CDR2 as SQIVND (reference sequence). V trimming: 4 bases; J trimming: 3 bases; junction bases outside the gene matches: 3. This CDR3 reads CASSRDSFGNTIYF. For the CDR3, the DNA is TGTGCCAGTAGTAGGGACAGCTTTGGAAACACCATATATTTT.

This chain uses TRBV5-4 with TRBJ2-7; 8 bases agree with TRBD1. Trimming at V came to 4 bases and at J to 7 bases, leaving 10 bases not matched to a gene. The CDR3 runs to 14 residues. CDR1 is SGHNT and CDR2 is YYREEE in the germline V gene (reference sequence). CDR3: CASSPTGVIGEQYF. The DNA for the CDR3 is TGTGCCAGCAGCCCGACAGGGGTGATTGGGGAGCAGTACTTC.

This clone was counted once. The chain employs TRBV6-4 and TRBJ2-2, with TRBD2 identical over 8 bases. V lost 2 bases and J lost 4; bases outside the gene matches: 0. Per the germline V gene, CDR1 is MRHNA and CDR2 is SNTAGT. The CDR3 runs to 14 residues. The CDR3 loop is CASSDRGGTGELFF. The CDR3, as DNA: TGTGCCAGCAGTGACCGGGGGGGCACCGGGGAGCTGTTTTTT.